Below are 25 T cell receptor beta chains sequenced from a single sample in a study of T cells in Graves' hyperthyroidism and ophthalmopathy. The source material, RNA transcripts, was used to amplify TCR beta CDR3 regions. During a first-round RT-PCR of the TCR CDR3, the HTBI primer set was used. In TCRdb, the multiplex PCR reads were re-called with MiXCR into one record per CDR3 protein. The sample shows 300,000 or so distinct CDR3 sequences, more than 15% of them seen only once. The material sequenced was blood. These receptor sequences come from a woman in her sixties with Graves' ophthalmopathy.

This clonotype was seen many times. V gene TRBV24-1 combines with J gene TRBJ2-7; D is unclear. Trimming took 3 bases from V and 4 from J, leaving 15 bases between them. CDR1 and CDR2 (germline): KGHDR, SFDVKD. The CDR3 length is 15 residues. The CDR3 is CATSDPTSTGYEQYF. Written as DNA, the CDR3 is TGTGCCACCAGTGATCCAACATCGACTGGTTACGAGCAGTACTTC.

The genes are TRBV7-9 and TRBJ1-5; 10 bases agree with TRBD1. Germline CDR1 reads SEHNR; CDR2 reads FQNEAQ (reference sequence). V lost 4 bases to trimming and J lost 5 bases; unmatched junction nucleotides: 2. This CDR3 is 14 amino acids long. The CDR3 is CASSSDRGYQPQHF. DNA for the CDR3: TGTGCCAGCAGCTCGGACAGGGGGTATCAGCCCCAGCATTTT.

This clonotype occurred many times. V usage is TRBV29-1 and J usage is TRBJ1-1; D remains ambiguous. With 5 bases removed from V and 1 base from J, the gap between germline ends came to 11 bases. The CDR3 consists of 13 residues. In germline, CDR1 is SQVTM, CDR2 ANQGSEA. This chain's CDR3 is CSVIYYGNTEAFF. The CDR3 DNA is TGCAGCGTTATTTACTATGGGAACACTGAAGCTTTCTTT.

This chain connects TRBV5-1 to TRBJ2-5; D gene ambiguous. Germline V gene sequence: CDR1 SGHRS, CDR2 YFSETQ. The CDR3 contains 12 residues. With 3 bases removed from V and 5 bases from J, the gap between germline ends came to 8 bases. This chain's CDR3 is CASSSRRETQYF. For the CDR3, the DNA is TGCGCCAGCAGCTCGCGCAGGGAGACCCAGTACTTC.

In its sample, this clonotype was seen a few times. This CDR3 reads CASSTLGDSNQPQHF. CDR3 in DNA: TGTGCCAGTAGTACCTTAGGGGATAGCAATCAGCCCCAGCATTTT. V and J are TRBV19 and TRBJ1-5, with D perhaps matching TRBD1 (5 bases). With 4 bases removed from V and 0 bases from J, the gap between germline ends came to 10 bases. CDR1 is LNHDA and CDR2 is SQIVND in the germline V gene (reference sequence). CDR3 length: 15 amino acids.

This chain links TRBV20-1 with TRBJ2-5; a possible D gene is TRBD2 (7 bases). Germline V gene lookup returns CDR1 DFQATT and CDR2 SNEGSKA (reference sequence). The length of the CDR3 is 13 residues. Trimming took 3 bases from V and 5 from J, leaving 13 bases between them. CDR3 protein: CSARGGGRETQYF. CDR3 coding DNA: TGCAGTGCTAGGGGAGGGGGGAGGGAGACCCAGTACTTC.

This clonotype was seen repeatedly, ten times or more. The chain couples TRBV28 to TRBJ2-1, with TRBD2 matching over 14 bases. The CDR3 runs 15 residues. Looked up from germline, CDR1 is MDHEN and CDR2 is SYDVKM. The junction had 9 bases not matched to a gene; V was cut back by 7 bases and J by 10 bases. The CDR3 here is CASIPGLAGVGEQFF. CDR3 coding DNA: TGTGCCAGCATCCCGGGACTAGCGGGAGTAGGCGAGCAGTTCTTC.

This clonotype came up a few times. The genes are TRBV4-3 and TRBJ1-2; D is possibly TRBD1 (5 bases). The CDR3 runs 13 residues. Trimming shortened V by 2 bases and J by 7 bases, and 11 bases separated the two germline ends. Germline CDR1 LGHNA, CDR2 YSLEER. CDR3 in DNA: TGCGCCAGCAGCCAACCACAGGTGCCTGGCTACACCTTC. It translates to CASSQPQVPGYTF.

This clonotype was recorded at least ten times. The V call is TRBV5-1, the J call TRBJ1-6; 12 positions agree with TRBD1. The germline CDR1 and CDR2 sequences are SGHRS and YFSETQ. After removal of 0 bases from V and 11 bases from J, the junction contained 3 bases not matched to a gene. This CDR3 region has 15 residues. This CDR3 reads CASSLEGTGGTPLHF. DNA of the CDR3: TGCGCCAGCAGCTTGGAAGGGACAGGGGGCACACCCCTCCACTTT.

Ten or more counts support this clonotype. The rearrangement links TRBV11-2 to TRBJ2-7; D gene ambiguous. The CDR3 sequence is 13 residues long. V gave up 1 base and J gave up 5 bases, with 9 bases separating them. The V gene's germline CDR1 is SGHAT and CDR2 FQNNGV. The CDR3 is CASSLAPFDEQYF. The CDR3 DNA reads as TGTGCCAGCAGCTTAGCTCCCTTCGACGAGCAGTACTTC.

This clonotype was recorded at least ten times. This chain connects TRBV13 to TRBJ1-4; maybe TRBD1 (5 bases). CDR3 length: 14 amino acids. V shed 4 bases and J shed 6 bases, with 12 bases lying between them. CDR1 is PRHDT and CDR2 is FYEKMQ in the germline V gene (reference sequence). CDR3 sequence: CASSYRGGDEKLFF. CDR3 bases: TGTGCCAGCAGCTATAGGGGCGGCGATGAAAAACTGTTTTTT.

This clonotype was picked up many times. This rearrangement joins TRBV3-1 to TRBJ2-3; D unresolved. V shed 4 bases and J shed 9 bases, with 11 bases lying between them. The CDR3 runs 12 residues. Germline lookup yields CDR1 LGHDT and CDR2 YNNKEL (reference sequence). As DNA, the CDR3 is TGTGCCAGCAGCCGGGCGGTGGGGACGCAGTATTTT. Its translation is CASSRAVGTQYF.

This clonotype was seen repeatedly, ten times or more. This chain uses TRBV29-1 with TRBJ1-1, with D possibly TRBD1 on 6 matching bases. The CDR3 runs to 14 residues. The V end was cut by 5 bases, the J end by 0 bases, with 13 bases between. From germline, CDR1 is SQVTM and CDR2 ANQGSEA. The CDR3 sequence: CSVSKTGLNTEAFF. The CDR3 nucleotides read TGCAGCGTTTCGAAAACAGGGCTGAACACTGAAGCTTTCTTT.

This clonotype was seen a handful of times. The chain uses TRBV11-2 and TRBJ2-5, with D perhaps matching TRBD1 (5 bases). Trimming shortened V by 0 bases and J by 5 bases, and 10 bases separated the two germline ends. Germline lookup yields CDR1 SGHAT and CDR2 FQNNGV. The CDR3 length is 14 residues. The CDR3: CASSLDPRVETQYF. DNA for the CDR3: TGTGCCAGCAGCTTAGATCCCAGGGTGGAGACCCAGTACTTC.

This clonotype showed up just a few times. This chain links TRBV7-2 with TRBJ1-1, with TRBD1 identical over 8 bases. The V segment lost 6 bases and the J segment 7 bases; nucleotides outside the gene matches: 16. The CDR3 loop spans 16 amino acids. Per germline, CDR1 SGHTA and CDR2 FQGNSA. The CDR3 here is CASRKYLGKTGGEAFF. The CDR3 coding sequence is TGTGCCAGCAGAAAATACCTAGGGAAAACAGGGGGTGAAGCTTTCTTT.

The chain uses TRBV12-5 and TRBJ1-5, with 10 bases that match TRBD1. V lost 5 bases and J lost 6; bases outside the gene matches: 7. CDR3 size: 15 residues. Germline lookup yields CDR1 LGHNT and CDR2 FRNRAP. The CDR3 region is CASGPGQGTGQPQHF. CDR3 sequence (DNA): TGTGCTAGTGGTCCGGGACAGGGGACCGGTCAGCCCCAGCATTTT.

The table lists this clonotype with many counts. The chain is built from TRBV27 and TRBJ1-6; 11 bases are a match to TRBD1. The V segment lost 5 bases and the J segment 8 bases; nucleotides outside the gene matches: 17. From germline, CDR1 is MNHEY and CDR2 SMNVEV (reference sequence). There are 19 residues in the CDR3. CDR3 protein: CASSAAPPRDRGTYSPLHF. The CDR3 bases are TGTGCCAGCAGTGCTGCCCCCCCCCGGGACAGGGGGACGTATTCACCCCTCCACTTT.

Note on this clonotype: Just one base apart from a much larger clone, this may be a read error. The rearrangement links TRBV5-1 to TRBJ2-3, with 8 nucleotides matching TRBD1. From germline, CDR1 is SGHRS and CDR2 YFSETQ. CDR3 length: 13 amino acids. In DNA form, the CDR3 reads TGCGCCAGCGGCTTGACAGGGGCAGATACGCAGTATTTT. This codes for CASGLTGADTQYF.

The CDR3 here is CSARSPASGSLADTQYF. The DNA for the CDR3 is TGCAGTGCTAGAAGCCCCGCTAGCGGGAGTTTAGCAGATACGCAGTATTTT. This sequence joins TRBV20-1 and TRBJ2-3, with 10 bases matching TRBD2. The CDR3 spans 17 residues. The germline gives CDR1 DFQATT, CDR2 SNEGSKA (reference sequence). The trim removed 2 bases at V and 4 bases at J, leaving 12 bases unmatched.

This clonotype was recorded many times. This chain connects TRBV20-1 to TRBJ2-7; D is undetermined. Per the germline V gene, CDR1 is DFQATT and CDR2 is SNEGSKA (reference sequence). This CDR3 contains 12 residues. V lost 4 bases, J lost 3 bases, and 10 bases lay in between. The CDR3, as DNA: TGCAGTGCTATAGGGATAAACTACGAGCAGTACTTC. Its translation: CSAIGINYEQYF.

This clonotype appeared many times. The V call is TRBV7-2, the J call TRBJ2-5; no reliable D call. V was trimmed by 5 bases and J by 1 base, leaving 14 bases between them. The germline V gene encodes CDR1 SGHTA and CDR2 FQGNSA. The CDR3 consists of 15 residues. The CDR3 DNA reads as TGTGCCAGCAGCCGCTCCCCCGGGCCCCAAGAGACCCAGTACTTC. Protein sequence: CASSRSPGPQETQYF.

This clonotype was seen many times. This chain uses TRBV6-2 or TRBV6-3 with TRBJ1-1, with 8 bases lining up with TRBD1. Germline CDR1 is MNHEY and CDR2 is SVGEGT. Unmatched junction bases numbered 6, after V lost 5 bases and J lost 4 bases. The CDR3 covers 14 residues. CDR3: CASSGSDRVTEAFF. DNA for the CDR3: TGTGCCAGCAGTGGATCGGACAGGGTCACTGAAGCTTTCTTT.

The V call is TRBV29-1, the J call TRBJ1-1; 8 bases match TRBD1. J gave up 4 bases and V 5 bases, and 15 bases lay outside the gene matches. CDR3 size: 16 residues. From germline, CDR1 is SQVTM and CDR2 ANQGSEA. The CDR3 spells CSVSINHRGSGTEAFF. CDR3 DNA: TGCAGCGTTTCAATCAACCACAGGGGGAGCGGCACTGAAGCTTTCTTT.

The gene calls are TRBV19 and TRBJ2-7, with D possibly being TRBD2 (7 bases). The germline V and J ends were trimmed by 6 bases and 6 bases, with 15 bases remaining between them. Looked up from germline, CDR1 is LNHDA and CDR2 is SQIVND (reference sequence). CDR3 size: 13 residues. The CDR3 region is CASSMRGGPEQYF. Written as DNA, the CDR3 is TGTGCCAGTAGCATGAGGGGGGGACCCGAGCAGTACTTC.

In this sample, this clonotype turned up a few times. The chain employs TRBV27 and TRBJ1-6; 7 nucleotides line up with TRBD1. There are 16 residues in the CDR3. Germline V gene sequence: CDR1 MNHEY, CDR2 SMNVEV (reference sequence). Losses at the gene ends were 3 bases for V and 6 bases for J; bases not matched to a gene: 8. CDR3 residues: CASSFISGQSNSPLHF. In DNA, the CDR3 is TGTGCCAGCAGTTTTATTTCGGGACAGAGTAATTCACCCCTCCACTTT.